The rows below give T cell receptor beta chains drawn from one sample of a study of blood T cell repertoires in COVID-19. The protocol was immunoSEQ multiplex PCR, while the TCRdb copy is restricted to in-frame clones and leaves out a portion. In the table there are approximately 75,000 clones, roughly 83% of which are singletons. The specimen sequenced was peripheral blood. All receptors come from a young man with COVID-19, enrolled during active disease. Each CDR3 is given with its conserved first and last residue. The order of the fields is clone size, J gene, D gene, CDR3 length, V gene, CDR3 DNA, CDR3 protein. D genes are given only for firm matches. The size of a clone is reported for some rows only, either as once, few or many, or as a class for expanded clones.

>.|TRBJ1-3|.|12|TRBV29-1
TGCAGCGTTGAGGGGGGGGGAAACACCATATATTTT
CSVEGGGNTIYF
>.|TRBJ1-2|TRBD1|14|TRBV7-9
TGTGCCAGCAGCTTGGGACAGGGCGCCTATGGCTACACCTTC
CASSLGQGAYGYTF
>.|TRBJ1-2|TRBD1|14|TRBV5-1
TGCGCCAGCAGCTTTCAGGGGGAGAACTATGGCTACACCTTC
CASSFQGENYGYTF
>.|TRBJ1-2|TRBD1|15|TRBV6-4
TGTGCCAGCAGTGACCGCGCCGGGACAGCCTATGGCTACACCTTC
CASSDRAGTAYGYTF
>.|TRBJ2-3|.|13|TRBV7-9
TGTGCCAGCAGCTTAATTAGCTCAGATACGCAGTATTTT
CASSLISSDTQYF
>once|TRBJ1-2|.|14|TRBV30
TGTGCCTGGAGGAGACAGTTCGTCTCCTATGGCTACACCTTC
CAWRRQFVSYGYTF
>once|TRBJ2-2|.|14|TRBV10-1
TGCGCCAGCAGGGCCGGGAGTAACACCGGGGAGCTGTTTTTT
CASRAGSNTGELFF
>.|TRBJ2-7|TRBD1|15|TRBV15
TGTGCCACCAGCGGCGAAACAGGGGGGAACTACGAGCAGTACTTC
CATSGETGGNYEQYF
>.|TRBJ1-4|.|14|TRBV7-2
TGTGCCAGCAGCATGACACCCGGGGGTGAAAAACTGTTTTTT
CASSMTPGGEKLFF
>.|TRBJ2-5|.|13|TRBV7-2
TGTGCCAGCAGCGCGGGGCTATCAGAGACCCAGTACTTC
CASSAGLSETQYF
>.|TRBJ1-2|.|12|TRBV14
TGTGCCAGCAGCCAAGTTAACGGGGGCTACACCTTC
CASSQVNGGYTF
>.|TRBJ2-5|.|10|TRBV7-9
TGTGCCAGCAGTCGGGAGACCCAGTACTTC
CASSRETQYF
>.|TRBJ2-5|TRBD1|16|TRBV6-2/TRBV6-3
TGTGCCAGCAGTTCCGCCAACCGGGACAGACAAGAGACCCAGTACTTC
CASSSANRDRQETQYF
>.|TRBJ1-4|.|14|TRBV7-9
TGTGCCAGCAGCTTACGCTCTAAGGGGGAAAAACTGTTTTTT
CASSLRSKGEKLFF
>.|TRBJ1-2|TRBD1|13|TRBV2
TGTGCCAGCAGTTACACAGGGGTTGGTGGCTACACCTTC
CASSYTGVGGYTF
>.|TRBJ1-5|TRBD1|17|TRBV15
TGTGCCACTAGCAGCGAACGGACAGGGGCGGTCCATCAGCCCCAGCATTTT
CATSSERTGAVHQPQHF
>.|TRBJ2-1|.|14|TRBV29-1
TGCAGCGTTGACCTTCAAAGGGGGGGCCATGAGCAGTTCTTC
CSVDLQRGGHEQFF
>few|TRBJ1-6|TRBD1|14|TRBV5-1
TGCGCCAGCAGCCCTCGACAGGGCGGATCACCCCTCCACTTT
CASSPRQGGSPLHF
>.|TRBJ1-2|.|17|TRBV7-2
TGTGCCAGCAGCTTAGGGGGTATGGCAGGGGAATTATCTGGCTACACCTTC
CASSLGGMAGELSGYTF
>.|TRBJ1-5|.|12|TRBV28
TGTGCCAGCAGTTTAACGCAGGATTCCCAGCATTTT
CASSLTQDSQHF